A selection of T cell receptor beta chains follows, all from one sample in a study of T cell repertoires in cytomegalovirus infection. No antigen is known for these receptors. TCRdb independently ran MiXCR on the reads; one entry per CDR3 protein. Among 90,000 to 110,000 distinct CDR3 sequences listed, about 30% were seen once. The sequenced sample was CD8+ T cells from cultured PBMCs, obtained from culture after CMV antigen stimulation. The source of these receptors is a human donor in good health (CMV status not recorded). Some clones in this sample may be carry-over from other donors' samples. CDR3s include the opening cysteine and the closing phenylalanine or tryptophan. D genes are given only for firm matches. Clone size is stated in some rows and not others, as once, few, many or a class when expanded.

D | size | J | V | CDR3 | DNA
TRBD2 | many | TRBJ2-5 | TRBV6-6 | CASSWLAVKETQYF | TGTGCCAGCAGTTGGCTAGCGGTGAAAGAGACCCAGTACTTC
- | - | TRBJ2-1 | TRBV19 | CASTPGLYNEQFF | TGTGCCAGTACCCCGGGTCTGTACAATGAGCAGTTCTTC
TRBD1 | few | TRBJ1-2 | TRBV2 | CASSEWTGYGYTF | TGTGCCAGCAGCGAATGGACAGGCTATGGCTACACCTTC
- | few | TRBJ2-7 | TRBV20-1 | CSAYKRGDFVYEQYF | TGCAGTGCGTACAAAAGGGGGGATTTTGTCTACGAGCAGTACTTC
- | few | TRBJ2-3 | TRBV9 | CASSVVRATDTQYF | TGTGCCAGCAGCGTAGTCAGGGCAACAGATACGCAGTATTTT
- | few | TRBJ2-1 | TRBV13 | CASSSQGFSSYNEQFF | TGTGCCAGCAGCTCCCAAGGCTTTAGCTCCTACAATGAGCAGTTCTTC
- | - | TRBJ2-1 | TRBV4-1 | CASSQASNEQFF | TGCGCCAGCAGCCAAGCCTCGAATGAGCAGTTCTTC
- | - | TRBJ2-2 | TRBV20-1 | CSSVAPNTGELFF | TGCAGCTCCGTGGCCCCGAACACCGGGGAGCTGTTTTTT
- | - | TRBJ2-1 | TRBV19 | CASSIGTISYNEQFF | TGTGCCAGTAGTATCGGGACAATCTCCTACAATGAGCAGTTCTTC
TRBD1 | many | TRBJ2-2 | TRBV19 | CASSIDRGGRTGELFF | TGTGCCAGTAGTATCGACAGGGGAGGACGGACCGGGGAGCTGTTTTTT
- | many | TRBJ2-1 | TRBV7-2 | CASSSRTGLSYNEQFF | TGTGCCAGCAGCTCCCGGACGGGACTCTCCTACAATGAGCAGTTCTTC
- | - | TRBJ2-7 | TRBV2 | CASSGILLYREQYF | TGTGCCAGCAGTGGGATTCTCCTTTATCGGGAGCAGTACTTC
- | few | TRBJ1-1 | TRBV12-3/TRBV12-4 | CASSFGGYTEAFF | TGTGCCAGCAGTTTCGGGGGGTACACTGAAGCTTTCTTT
- | many | TRBJ2-1 | TRBV11-2 | CASSPGVGYNEQFF | TGTGCCAGCAGCCCCGGCGTGGGCTACAATGAGCAGTTCTTC
- | - | TRBJ2-7 | TRBV2 | CASRDSPYEQYF | TGTGCCAGCAGGGACTCTCCCTACGAGCAGTACTTC
TRBD2 | many | TRBJ2-1 | TRBV7-6 | CASSNSGAGYNEQFF | TGTGCCAGCAGCAATAGCGGGGCAGGCTACAATGAGCAGTTCTTC
- | many | TRBJ2-1 | TRBV12-3/TRBV12-4 | CASSLDEQFF | TGTGCCAGCAGTTTAGATGAGCAGTTCTTC
- | - | TRBJ2-7 | TRBV27 | CASSFGAAREQYF | TGTGCCAGCAGTTTCGGGGCGGCTCGCGAGCAGTACTTC
TRBD2 | many | TRBJ2-5 | TRBV27 | CASSLLAGDVQETQYF | TGTGCCAGCAGTTTATTAGCGGGGGATGTTCAAGAGACCCAGTACTTC
- | - | TRBJ2-1 | TRBV7-9 | CASSRGTSSYNEQFF | TGTGCCAGCAGCCGGGGGACCAGCTCCTACAATGAGCAGTTCTTC
- | many | TRBJ1-1 | TRBV7-2 | CASSLLQGLKTEAFF | TGTGCCAGCAGCTTATTACAGGGCTTAAAAACTGAAGCTTTCTTT
- | - | TRBJ2-2 | TRBV20-1 | CRVAESNTGELFF | TGCAGGGTAGCGGAGTCAAACACCGGGGAGCTGTTTTTT
- | - | TRBJ2-7 | TRBV4-1 | CASSQEQGRYEQYF | TGCGCCAGCAGCCAAGAACAGGGCAGGTACGAGCAGTACTTC
TRBD2 | many | TRBJ2-7 | TRBV28 | CASSPDGGDEQYF | TGTGCCAGCAGCCCAGACGGGGGGGACGAGCAGTACTTC
- | - | TRBJ1-1 | TRBV6-8 | CASSYGQGTTEAFF | TGTGCCAGCAGTTACGGGCAGGGAACCACTGAAGCTTTCTTT
- | - | TRBJ2-7 | TRBV5-6 | CASSLASDRRYEQYF | TGTGCCAGCAGCCTGGCCTCGGACAGAAGATACGAGCAGTACTTC
- | - | TRBJ2-1 | TRBV20-1 | CSADAPFGGGAPHNEQFF | TGCAGTGCTGACGCCCCGTTTGGGGGGGGGGCCCCTCACAATGAGCAGTTCTTC
- | - | TRBJ1-6 | TRBV27 | CASSSSWGLESPLHF | TGTGCCAGCAGTTCTTCATGGGGATTAGAATCACCCCTCCACTTT
TRBD2 | - | TRBJ2-2 | TRBV12-3/TRBV12-4 | CASSFGGGYTGELFF | TGTGCCAGCAGTTTTGGCGGGGGGTACACCGGGGAGCTGTTTTTT
- | many | TRBJ2-3 | TRBV7-2 | CASSLALGADTQYF | TGTGCCAGCAGTCTAGCACTTGGCGCAGATACGCAGTATTTT
- | - | TRBJ1-4 | TRBV19 | CASSIDRSAGPDEKLFF | TGTGCCAGTAGTATAGATCGTTCGGCAGGTCCCGATGAAAAACTGTTTTTT
TRBD1 | few | TRBJ1-4 | TRBV7-9 | CASRWTGDEKLFF | TGTGCCAGCAGGTGGACAGGGGACGAAAAACTGTTTTTT
- | few | TRBJ1-1 | TRBV19 | CASSIGGALAMNTEAFF | TGTGCCAGTAGTATAGGGGGGGCCCTCGCAATGAACACTGAAGCTTTCTTT
- | many | TRBJ2-1 | TRBV20-1 | CSAREGGWFEQFF | TGCAGTGCTAGAGAGGGGGGATGGTTTGAGCAGTTCTTC
- | - | TRBJ1-2 | TRBV19 | CASSIGGSTKGYTF | TGTGCCAGTAGTATTGGCGGGAGCACGAAAGGCTACACCTTC
- | - | TRBJ1-2 | TRBV3-1 | CASSQGGSYGYTF | TGTGCCAGCAGCCAAGGTGGAAGCTATGGCTACACCTTC
TRBD2 | few | TRBJ2-1 | TRBV20-1 | CSARLAGYNEQFF | TGCAGTGCTAGACTAGCGGGGTACAATGAGCAGTTCTTC
- | many | TRBJ1-2 | TRBV5-5 | CASSLGRDDGYTF | TGTGCCAGCAGCTTGGGCAGGGATGATGGCTACACCTTC
- | once | TRBJ1-1 | TRBV19 | CASAYGGALNTEAFF | TGTGCCAGTGCCTATGGAGGGGCCTTGAACACTGAAGCTTTCTTT
- | - | TRBJ2-2 | TRBV19 | CASSDIYGRMNTGELIF | TGTGCCAGTAGTGATATATATGGCAGGATGAACACCGGGGAGCTGATTTTT
- | - | TRBJ2-5 | TRBV4-1 | CASSQVYGGETQYF | TGCGCCAGCAGCCAAGTTTACGGGGGAGAGACCCAGTACTTC
TRBD1 | few | TRBJ2-6 | TRBV6-6 | CASSYSTKQGGGANVLTF | TGTGCCAGCAGTTACTCGACAAAACAGGGGGGTGGGGCCAACGTCCTGACTTTC
- | few | TRBJ1-2 | TRBV7-4 | CASSLGNSYGYTF | TGTGCCAGCAGCTTAGGGAACAGCTATGGCTACACCTTC
TRBD1 | many | TRBJ2-7 | TRBV20-1 | CSARDVVAGGPYEQYF | TGCAGTGCTAGAGATGTTGTGGCAGGGGGACCCTACGAGCAGTACTTC
- | once | TRBJ1-2 | TRBV15 | CATWGRANYGYTF | TGTGCCACATGGGGTAGAGCTAACTATGGCTACACCTTC
- | - | TRBJ1-2 | TRBV25-1 | CATLRGGGYTF | TGTGCCACTCTACGGGGCGGGGGCTACACCTTC
TRBD1 | few | TRBJ1-2 | TRBV7-2 | CASSPRTGFFTF | TGTGCCAGCAGCCCAAGGACAGGGTTCTTCACCTTC
- | few | TRBJ2-7 | TRBV7-9 | CASSFEGIGREQYF | TGTGCCAGCAGCTTTGAAGGGATAGGTCGCGAGCAGTACTTC
- | few | TRBJ2-7 | TRBV4-1 | CASRLGPGYEQYF | TGCGCCAGCAGATTAGGCCCCGGGTACGAGCAGTACTTC
- | - | TRBJ2-7 | TRBV6-2/TRBV6-3 | CASSRVAYEQYF | TGTGCCAGCAGCCGGGTGGCCTACGAGCAGTACTTC